This TCR beta chain was identified during a study of PD-1 blockade in classical Hodgkin lymphoma. Concerning this clone itself: Its antigen is undetermined.

The time point denotes: newly diagnosed, previously untreated cHL patient sample. The investigators isolated CD8+ T cells from thawed PBMCs using magnetic negative selection. For comparison, PBMCs from newly diagnosed, untreated classical Hodgkin lymphoma were used. Clones were read by immunoSEQ multiplex PCR, and TCRdb kept only the in-frame ones, dropping some. The profile shows approximately 9,000 clones, about nine tenths of them singletons. Study-level results: Why the repertoires differ is still unclear, perhaps disease activity or prior therapy. The study reported lower baseline TCR diversity in newly diagnosed patients than in healthy donors.

Source material: CD8+ T cells from blood. The TCR was taken from a human donor with classical Hodgkin lymphoma.

The CDR3 spells CASSLTGNEQYF. The CDR3 DNA reads as TGTGCCAGCAGTCTGACAGGGAACGAGCAGTACTTC. The genes are TRBV27 and TRBJ2-7; 7 bases match TRBD1. The V segment lost 5 bases and the J segment 5 bases; nucleotides outside the gene matches: 3. The V gene's germline CDR1 is MNHEY and CDR2 SMNVEV (reference sequence). The length of the CDR3 is 12 residues.